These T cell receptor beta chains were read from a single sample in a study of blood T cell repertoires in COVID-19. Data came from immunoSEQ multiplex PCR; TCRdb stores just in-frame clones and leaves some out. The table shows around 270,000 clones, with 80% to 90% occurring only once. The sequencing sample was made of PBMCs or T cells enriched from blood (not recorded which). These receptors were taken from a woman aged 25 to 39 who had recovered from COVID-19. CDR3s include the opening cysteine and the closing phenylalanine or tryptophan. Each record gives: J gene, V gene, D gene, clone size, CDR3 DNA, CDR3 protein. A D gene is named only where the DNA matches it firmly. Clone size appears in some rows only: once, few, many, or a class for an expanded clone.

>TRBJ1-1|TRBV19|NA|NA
TGTGCCAGCCGGAAGAACGCCGGGACTAACACTGAAGCTTTCTTT
CASRKNAGTNTEAFF
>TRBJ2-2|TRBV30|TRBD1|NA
TGTGCCTGGAGGATACAGGGGGCGCGGACCGGGGAGCTGTTTTTT
CAWRIQGARTGELFF
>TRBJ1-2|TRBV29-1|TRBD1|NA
TGCAGCGTTGGAGACAGGGTCAATTTCTATGGCTACACCTTC
CSVGDRVNFYGYTF
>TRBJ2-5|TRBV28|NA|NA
TGTGCCAGCAGCTTTCCCTCGGCGGTCGAGTGGCAGGGGCTTGAGACCCAGTACTTC
CASSFPSAVEWQGLETQYF
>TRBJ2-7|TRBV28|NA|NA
TGTGCCAGCACCCCCGACTACTACGAGCAGTACTTC
CASTPDYYEQYF
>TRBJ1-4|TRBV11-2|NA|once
TGTGCCAGCAGCTGGGGGGAAAGGGTTGACGAAAAACTGTTTTTT
CASSWGERVDEKLFF
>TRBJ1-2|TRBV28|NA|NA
TGTGCCAGCAGTTCCTCAAACTGGGGGGATGGCTACACCTTC
CASSSSNWGDGYTF
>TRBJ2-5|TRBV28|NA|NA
TGTGCCAGCAGCTGGGACACCAAAGAGACCCAGTACTTC
CASSWDTKETQYF
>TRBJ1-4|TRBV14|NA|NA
TGTGCCAGCAGCCGCGGGGCCCGTGAAAAACTGTTTTTT
CASSRGAREKLFF
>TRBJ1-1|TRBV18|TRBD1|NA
TGTGCCAGCTCCCGACAGGGTCGGAACACTGAAGCTTTCTTT
CASSRQGRNTEAFF
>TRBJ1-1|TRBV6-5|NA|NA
TGTGCCAGCACCATCGCCCCCAGGGGACACACTGAAGCTTTCTTT
CASTIAPRGHTEAFF
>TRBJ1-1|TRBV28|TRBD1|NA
TGTGCCAGCAGATACAGGGGGCGGGCTTTCTTT
CASRYRGRAFF
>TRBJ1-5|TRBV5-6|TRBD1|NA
TGTGCCAGCAGCCAGGACGGCACAGGGGGTAGCCAGCCCCAGCATTTT
CASSQDGTGGSQPQHF
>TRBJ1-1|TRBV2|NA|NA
TGTGCCAGCAGGGACTCAAAAAACACTGAAGCTTTCTTT
CASRDSKNTEAFF
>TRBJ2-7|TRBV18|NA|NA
TGTGCCAGCTCACCACCACCAGGGCTCTCCTACGAGCAGTACTTC
CASSPPPGLSYEQYF
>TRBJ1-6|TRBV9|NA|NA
TGTGCCAGCAGCGAACAGGGTTGGAATTCACCCCTCCACTTT
CASSEQGWNSPLHF
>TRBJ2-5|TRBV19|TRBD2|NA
TGTGCCAGTAGTTCACCGGGGGGGGTGGCGGAGACCCAGTACTTC
CASSSPGGVAETQYF
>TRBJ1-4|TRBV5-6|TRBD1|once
TGTGCCAGCAGCCCGCCGACAGGGCGAGAAAAACTGTTTTTT
CASSPPTGREKLFF
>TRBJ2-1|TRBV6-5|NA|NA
TGTGCCAGCAGTTCGTGGACTAACAACAATGAGCAGTTCTTC
CASSSWTNNNEQFF
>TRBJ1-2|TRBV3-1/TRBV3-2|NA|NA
TGTGCCAGCAGCCAAGGGCCGGAGAGAACCATTAACTATGGCTACACCTTC
CASSQGPERTINYGYTF
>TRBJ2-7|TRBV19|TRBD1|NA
TGTGCCAGTAGTAGAGGGACAGCCTACGAGCAGTACTTC
CASSRGTAYEQYF
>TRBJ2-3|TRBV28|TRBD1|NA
TGTGCCAGCAGCGTAATAGGGACAGTCACAGATACGCAGTATTTT
CASSVIGTVTDTQYF
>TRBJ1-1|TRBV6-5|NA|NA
TGTGCCAGCAGAGTAGGGGCAAACACTGAAGCTTTCTTT
CASRVGANTEAFF
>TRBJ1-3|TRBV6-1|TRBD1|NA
TGTGCCAGCAGTGATTTGCAGGGGGCTGGAAACACCATATATTTT
CASSDLQGAGNTIYF
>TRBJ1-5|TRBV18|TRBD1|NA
TGTGCCAGCTCACCGACAGGGGTGGATCAGCCCCAGCATTTT
CASSPTGVDQPQHF
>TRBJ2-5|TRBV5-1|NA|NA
TGCGCCAGCAGCCCCGGGGGGCCCCAAGAGACCCAGTACTTC
CASSPGGPQETQYF
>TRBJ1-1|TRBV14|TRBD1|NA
TGTGCCAGCAGCCGACAGGGTTTGGGCACTGAAGCTTTCTTT
CASSRQGLGTEAFF
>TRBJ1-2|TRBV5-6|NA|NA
TGTGCCAGCAGCCACGGGAGGGGGAACTATGGCTACACCTTC
CASSHGRGNYGYTF
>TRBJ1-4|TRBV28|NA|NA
TGTGCCAGCAGTACAGGGTCTACTAATGAAAAACTGTTTTTT
CASSTGSTNEKLFF
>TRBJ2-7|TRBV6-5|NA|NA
TGTGCCAGCTCGTGGGGCGCGGGGTCCTACGAGCAGTACTTC
CASSWGAGSYEQYF
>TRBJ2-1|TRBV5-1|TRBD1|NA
TGCGCCAGCAGCATCCGGACAGGGAGCTCCTACAATGAGCAGTTCTTC
CASSIRTGSSYNEQFF
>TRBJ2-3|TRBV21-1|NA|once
TGTGCCAGCAGCAAGCCGGGATGGACCGGAGCCACAGATACGCAGTATTTT
CASSKPGWTGATDTQYF
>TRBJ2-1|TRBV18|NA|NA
TGTGCCAGCTCACCACGTAGAGCACTAGTGGGGAGCAATGAGCAGTTCTTC
CASSPRRALVGSNEQFF
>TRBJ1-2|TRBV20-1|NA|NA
TGCAGTGCTCCCCGGGGCTATGGCTACACCTTC
CSAPRGYGYTF
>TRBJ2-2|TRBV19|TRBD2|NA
TGTGCCAGTAGTATAGCGGGTAGCGGGACGAACACCGGGGAGCTGTTTTTT
CASSIAGSGTNTGELFF
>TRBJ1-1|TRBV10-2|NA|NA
TGCGCCAGCAGTGAGTCGGGTTCCCTGCAGGGGTGGAATGAAGCTTTCTTT
CASSESGSLQGWNEAFF
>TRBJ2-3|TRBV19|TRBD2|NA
TGTGCCAGTAGTCCGGGACTAGCAGGGGGCACAGATACGCAGTATTTT
CASSPGLAGGTDTQYF
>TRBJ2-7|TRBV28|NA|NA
TGTGCCAGCAGTTTACAGGGTTACGAGCAGTACTTC
CASSLQGYEQYF
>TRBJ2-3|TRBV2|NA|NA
TGTGCCAGCACCTCCAGTCCCACAGATACGCAGTATTTT
CASTSSPTDTQYF
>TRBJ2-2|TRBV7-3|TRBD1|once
TGTGCCAGCAGCTCGCAGGGACAGTTGGGCACCGGGGAGCTGTTTTTT
CASSSQGQLGTGELFF
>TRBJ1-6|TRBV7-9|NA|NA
TGTGCCAGCAGCCTGACAGCCCCGGGTTCACCCCTCCACTTT
CASSLTAPGSPLHF
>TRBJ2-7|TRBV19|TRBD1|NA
TGTGCCAGTAGTCCGACGGGGACAGCCCACGAGCAGTACTTC
CASSPTGTAHEQYF
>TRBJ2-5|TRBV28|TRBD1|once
TGTGCCAGCAGTTCCGGACAGGTGACTGGAGAGACCCAGTACTTC
CASSSGQVTGETQYF
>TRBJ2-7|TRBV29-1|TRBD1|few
TGCAGCGTTGAAGAGTTTGGGGGGACAGGGAGCTACGAGCAGTACTTC
CSVEEFGGTGSYEQYF
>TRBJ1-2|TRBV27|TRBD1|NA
TGTGCCAGCACCAGCAGTTTCGGACAGGTCTATGGCTACACCTTC
CASTSSFGQVYGYTF
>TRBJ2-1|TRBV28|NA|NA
TGTGCCAGCAGTTTATTCCCCAGGCACCACCTAAACAATGAGCAGTTCTTC
CASSLFPRHHLNNEQFF
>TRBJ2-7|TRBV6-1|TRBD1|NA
TGTGCCAGCAGTGAAAAGTATAGGCAGGGGGCCTACGAGCAGTACTTC
CASSEKYRQGAYEQYF